The 18 T cell receptor beta chains below were found in one sample sequenced in a study of T cell repertoires in cytomegalovirus infection (dated by TCRdb to the late 2010s). This sample was sequenced with an Illumina HiSeq 1500. In TCRdb, the public reads were trimmed at Q25 with fastp and aligned with MiXCR, with productive beta chains retained. When rows share a CDR3 protein, they turn into one entry using the most common DNA and genes. The sample records some 390,000 distinct CDR3 sequences, 15% to 20% of which are singletons. Approximately 10% of the sample goes to the ten largest clones. Sample: PBMCs. These receptors all come from a human donor in good health (CMV status not recorded). Some clones in this sample may be carry-over from other donors' samples.

This clonotype was observed many times. The chain recombines TRBV7-2 with TRBJ2-1, with D uncertain. V dropped 2 bases and J dropped 6 bases, with 17 bases sitting between them. CDR1 is SGHTA and CDR2 is FQGNSA in the germline V gene. This CDR3 contains 16 residues. The CDR3 region has the DNA TGTGCCAGCAGCTTATATTCGGACCCAACTTTCAATGAGCAGTTCTTC. Its protein is CASSLYSDPTFNEQFF.

The chain carries TRBV10-3 and TRBJ1-3; the D is unclear. V lost 10 bases and J 0 bases, leaving 10 bases between the germline ends. CDR3 length equals 13 residues. Germline CDR1 and CDR2: ENHRY and SYGVKD. CDR3 coding DNA: TGTGCCACCCGATCCGTCTCTGGAAACACCATATATTTT. Protein product: CATRSVSGNTIYF.

This clonotype occurred many times. The CDR3 loop is CASSPLQDTQYF. The CDR3 DNA sequence: TGTGCCAGCAGCCCATTACAAGATACGCAGTATTTT. This chain connects TRBV7-6 to TRBJ2-3; D call uncertain. The CDR3 contains 12 residues. Germline-derived CDR1 and CDR2 are SGHVS and FNYEAQ. The V end lost 5 bases, the J end lost 5 bases, and 8 bases lay between the germline ends.

This clonotype was picked up many times. The J gene is TRBJ2-3, the V gene TRBV7-2; D may match TRBD1 or TRBD2 (6 bases each). CDR1 and CDR2 from the germline V gene are SGHTA and FQGNSA. The V end was cut by 5 bases, the J end by 6 bases, with 18 bases between. The length of the CDR3 is 15 residues. As DNA, the CDR3 is TGTGCCAGCAGCCCCCAACCCGGGGGCGAGGATACGCAGTATTTT. Translation gives CASSPQPGGEDTQYF.

This clonotype was counted many times. This chain joins TRBV7-2 and TRBJ1-4; weak D call: TRBD1 (6 bases). V gave up 5 bases and J gave up 7 bases, with 17 bases separating them. Germline values: CDR1 SGHTA, CDR2 FQGNSA. The CDR3 sequence is 15 residues long. The DNA of the CDR3 is TGTGCCAGCAGCCCCCAAGGGGAACAGGGTGAAAAACTGTTTTTT. It is translated as CASSPQGEQGEKLFF.

This chain joins TRBV12-3 or TRBV12-4 and TRBJ2-1, with 8 bases that match TRBD2. The CDR3 is made up of 15 amino acids. V trimming: 5 bases; J trimming: 6 bases; junction bases outside the gene matches: 9. The CDR3 region is CASSLLAGRVNEQFF. The CDR3, as DNA: TGTGCCAGCAGTCTGTTAGCGGGGCGTGTCAATGAGCAGTTCTTC.

In this sample, this clonotype turned up many times. This chain uses TRBV7-8 with TRBJ2-5, with D unresolved. The CDR3 spans 15 residues. V lost 2 bases and J lost 1, with 11 bases in between. Germline loops: CDR1 SGHVS, CDR2 FQNEAQ. The CDR3 nucleotides read TGTGCCAGCAGCTTAAGGCTTGCCCTCCAAGAGACCCAGTACTTC. It encodes CASSLRLALQETQYF. The full variable domain, its missing parts supplied by reference TRBV7-8 and TRBJ2-5, is GAGVSQSPRYKVAKRGQDVALRCDPISGHVSLFWYQQALGQGPEFLTYFQNEAQLDKSGLPSDRFFAERPEGSVSTLKIQRTQQEDSAVYLCASSLRLALQETQYFGPGTRLLVL.

The table lists this clonotype with many counts. V is TRBV7-9 and J is TRBJ2-5; 8 positions match TRBD1. Germline CDR1 reads SEHNR; CDR2 reads FQNEAQ (reference sequence). The CDR3 covers 14 residues. V lost 5 bases and J lost 4; bases outside the gene matches: 6. CDR3 in DNA: TGTGCCAGCAGCCCCTTGGGGACAGGAGAGACCCAGTACTTC. Encoded protein: CASSPLGTGETQYF.

This clonotype was detected ten times or more. The chain is built from TRBV7-8 and TRBJ2-5; D uncertain. The CDR3 runs to 15 residues. Germline V gives CDR1 SGHVS, CDR2 FQNEAQ. V lost 1 base and J lost 1, with 10 bases in between. The CDR3 reads CASSLGWRGQETQYF. The DNA for the CDR3 is TGTGCCAGCAGCTTAGGTTGGCGAGGCCAAGAGACCCAGTACTTC.

The V and J genes are TRBV2 and TRBJ2-3; 7 positions match TRBD1. The CDR3 runs 15 residues. The ends lost 6 bases at V and 4 bases at J; junction bases unmatched: 10. CDR1 is SNHLY, CDR2 FYNNEI, per germline. CDR3 in amino acids: CASRERTGVPDTQYF. CDR3 DNA sequence: TGTGCCAGCAGGGAAAGAACAGGGGTACCAGATACGCAGTATTTT.

This clonotype was seen many times. CDR3 in amino acids: CASAHRLAGVNEQFF. As DNA, the CDR3 is TGTGCCAGCGCCCACCGGCTAGCGGGAGTCAATGAGCAGTTCTTC. J is TRBJ2-1 and V is TRBV11-3, with TRBD2 matching over 10 bases. Trimming took 8 bases from V and 6 from J; bases not matched to a gene: 10. Germline CDR1 and CDR2: SGHNT and YENEEA. The CDR3 loop spans 15 amino acids.

This chain links TRBV10-3 with TRBJ1-3, with no clear D. Between the trimmed V and J ends, which lost 4 bases and 0 bases, there was a span of 7 bases. CDR1 and CDR2 from the germline V gene are ENHRY and SYGVKD. The length of the CDR3 is 14 residues. CDR3 sequence (DNA): TGTGCCATCAGTGGTACATTCTCTGGAAACACCATATATTTT. Protein sequence: CAISGTFSGNTIYF.

This clonotype was detected a few times. The CDR3 loop is CASSFGGGGTGELFF. The CDR3 DNA follows: TGTGCCAGCAGCTTCGGCGGCGGGGGCACCGGGGAGCTGTTTTTT. V is TRBV7-9 and J is TRBJ2-2, with 7 bases identical to TRBD2. CDR1 is SEHNR, CDR2 FQNEAQ, per germline (reference sequence). Germline trimming cut 3 bases from V and 4 bases from J; bases unmatched to any gene: 5. The CDR3 length is 15 residues.

The chain combines TRBV27 with TRBJ1-6; the D gene is possibly TRBD1 (5 bases). The V and J ends lost 0 bases and 11 bases respectively, with 17 bases between them. Germline assignment: CDR1 MNHEY and CDR2 SMNVEV (reference sequence). The length of the CDR3 is 16 residues. The CDR3 protein is CASSLSSGHPPPPLHF. The CDR3 bases are TGTGCCAGCAGTTTATCTTCTGGACACCCCCCGCCACCCCTCCACTTT.

This clonotype showed up many times. This chain uses TRBV7-8 with TRBJ1-1; D is ambiguous. Germline V gene data show CDR1 as SGHVS and CDR2 as FQNEAQ. CDR3 length: 14 residues. Between the trimmed V and J ends, which lost 2 bases and 4 bases, there was a span of 11 bases. CDR3 nucleotide sequence: TGTGCCAGCAGCTTATACGGGGAGGCCACTGAAGCTTTCTTT. Amino acid sequence: CASSLYGEATEAFF.

This clonotype was counted ten times or more. The chain links TRBV11-2 to TRBJ2-1, with 7 bases that match TRBD2. The ends lost 7 bases at V and 4 bases at J; junction bases unmatched: 16. The CDR3 is 17 amino acids. Germline V gene sequence: CDR1 SGHAT, CDR2 FQNNGV. Here the CDR3 reads CASIWGGGNVLYNEQFF. The DNA for the CDR3 is TGTGCCAGCATCTGGGGGGGAGGCAATGTCTTATACAATGAGCAGTTCTTC.

This clonotype occurred a few times. V is TRBV7-9 and J is TRBJ2-7; 8 bases match TRBD1. The CDR3 is made up of 15 amino acids. Germline lookup yields CDR1 SEHNR and CDR2 FQNEAQ (reference sequence). V shed 4 bases, J shed 2 bases, and the junction held 7 bases outside the gene matches. This chain's CDR3 is CASSSGGLPPYEQYF. CDR3 DNA sequence: TGTGCCAGCAGCTCAGGGGGCCTGCCCCCCTACGAGCAGTACTTC.

This clonotype was counted at least ten times. The CDR3 sequence is CASSLEHNEQFF. DNA for the CDR3: TGTGCCAGCAGCTTAGAACACAATGAGCAGTTCTTC. The chain uses TRBV11-2 and TRBJ2-1, with no clear D. CDR3 length equals 12 residues. Trimming cost V 0 bases and J 5 bases, with 2 bases left between them. In germline, CDR1 is SGHAT, CDR2 FQNNGV.